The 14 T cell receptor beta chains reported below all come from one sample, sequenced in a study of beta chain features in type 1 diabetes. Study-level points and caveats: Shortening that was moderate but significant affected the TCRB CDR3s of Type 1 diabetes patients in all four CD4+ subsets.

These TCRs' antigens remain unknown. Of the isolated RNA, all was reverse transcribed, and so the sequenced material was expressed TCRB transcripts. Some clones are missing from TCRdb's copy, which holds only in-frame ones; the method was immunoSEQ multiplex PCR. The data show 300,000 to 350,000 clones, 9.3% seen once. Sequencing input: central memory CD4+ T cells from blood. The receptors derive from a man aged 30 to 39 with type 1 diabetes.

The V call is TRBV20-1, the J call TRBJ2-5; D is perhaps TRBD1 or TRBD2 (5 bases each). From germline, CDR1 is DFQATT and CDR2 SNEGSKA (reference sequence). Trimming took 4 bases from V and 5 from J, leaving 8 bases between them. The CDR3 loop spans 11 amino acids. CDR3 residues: CSATGAETQYF. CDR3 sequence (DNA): TGCAGTGCTACCGGGGCTGAGACCCAGTACTTC.

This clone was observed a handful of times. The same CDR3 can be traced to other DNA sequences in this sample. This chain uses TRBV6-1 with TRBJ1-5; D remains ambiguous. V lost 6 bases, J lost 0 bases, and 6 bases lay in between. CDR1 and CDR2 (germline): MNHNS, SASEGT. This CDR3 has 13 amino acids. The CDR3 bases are TGTGCCAGCAGGGAGGGTAGCAATCAGCCCCAGCATTTT. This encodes CASREGSNQPQHF.

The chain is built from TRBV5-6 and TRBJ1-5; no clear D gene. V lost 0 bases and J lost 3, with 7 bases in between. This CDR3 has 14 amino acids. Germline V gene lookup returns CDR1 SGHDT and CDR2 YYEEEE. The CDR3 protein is CASSLAGDNQPQHF. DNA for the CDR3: TGTGCCAGCAGCTTGGCCGGGGACAATCAGCCCCAGCATTTT. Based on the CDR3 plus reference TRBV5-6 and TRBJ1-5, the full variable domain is DAGVTQSPTHLIKTRGQQVTLRCSPKSGHDTVSWYQQALGQGPQFIFQYYEEEERQRGNFPDRFSGHQFPNYSSELNVNALLLGDSALYLCASSLAGDNQPQHFGDGTRLSIL.

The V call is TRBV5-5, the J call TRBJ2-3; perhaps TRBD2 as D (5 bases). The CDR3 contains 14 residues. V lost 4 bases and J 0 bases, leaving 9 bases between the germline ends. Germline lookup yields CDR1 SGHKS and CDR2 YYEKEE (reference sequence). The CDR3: CASSEDSSTDTQYF. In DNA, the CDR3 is TGTGCCAGCAGCGAGGACTCGAGCACAGATACGCAGTATTTT.

CDR3 amino acids: CASNRVGENIQYF. Written as DNA, the CDR3 is TGTGCCAGTAACAGGGTTGGCGAAAACATTCAGTACTTC. The chain has TRBV19 and TRBJ2-4; TRBD1 is a possible D gene (6 bases). The CDR3 is made up of 13 amino acids. Between the trimmed V and J ends, which lost 7 bases and 5 bases, there was a span of 12 bases. Germline values: CDR1 LNHDA, CDR2 SQIVND (reference sequence).

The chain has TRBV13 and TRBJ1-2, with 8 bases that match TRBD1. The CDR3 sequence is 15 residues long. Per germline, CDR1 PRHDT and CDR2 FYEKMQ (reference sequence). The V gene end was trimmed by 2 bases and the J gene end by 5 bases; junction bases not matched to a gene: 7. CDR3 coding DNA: TGTGCCAGCAGCTTAAGGGGCGGACAGGGTTATGGCTACACCTTC. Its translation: CASSLRGGQGYGYTF. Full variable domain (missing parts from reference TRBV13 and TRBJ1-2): AAGVIQSPRHLIKEKRETATLKCYPIPRHDTVYWYQQGPGQDPQFLISFYEKMQSDKGSIPDRFSAQQFSDYHSELNMSSLELGDSALYFCASSLRGGQGYGYTFGSGTRLTVV.

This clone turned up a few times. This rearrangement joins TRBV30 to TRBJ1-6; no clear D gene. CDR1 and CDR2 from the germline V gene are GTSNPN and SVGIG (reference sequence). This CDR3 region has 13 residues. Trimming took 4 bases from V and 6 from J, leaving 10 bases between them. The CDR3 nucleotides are TGTGCCTGGAAGCCCTCGGGTAATTCACCCCTCCACTTT. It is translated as CAWKPSGNSPLHF. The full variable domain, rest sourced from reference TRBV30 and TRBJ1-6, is SQTIHQWPATLVQPVGSPLSLECTVEGTSNPNLYWYRQAAGRGLQLLFYSVGIGQISSEVPQNLSASRPQDRQFILSSKKLLLSDSGFYLCAWKPSGNSPLHFGNGTRLTVT.

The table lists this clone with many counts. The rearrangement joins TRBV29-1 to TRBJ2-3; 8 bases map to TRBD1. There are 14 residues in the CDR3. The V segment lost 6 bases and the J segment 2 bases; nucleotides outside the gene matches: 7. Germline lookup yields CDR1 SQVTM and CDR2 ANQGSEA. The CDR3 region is CSVRQGSNTDTQYF. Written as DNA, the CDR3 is TGCAGCGTCCGACAGGGGTCAAACACAGATACGCAGTATTTT.

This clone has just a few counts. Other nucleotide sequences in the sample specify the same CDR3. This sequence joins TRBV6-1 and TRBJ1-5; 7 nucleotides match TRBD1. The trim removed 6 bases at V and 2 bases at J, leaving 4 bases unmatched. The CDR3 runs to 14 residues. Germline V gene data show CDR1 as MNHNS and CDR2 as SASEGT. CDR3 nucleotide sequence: TGTGCCAGCAGCGGGCAGGGGGGCAATCAGCCCCAGCATTTT. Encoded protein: CASSGQGGNQPQHF.

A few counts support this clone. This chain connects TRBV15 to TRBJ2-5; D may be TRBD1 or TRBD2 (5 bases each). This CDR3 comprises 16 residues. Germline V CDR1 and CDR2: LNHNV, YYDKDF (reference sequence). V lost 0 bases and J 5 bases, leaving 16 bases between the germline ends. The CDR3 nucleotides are TGTGCCACCAGCAGAGACGGGGACCTAACACACGAGACCCAGTACTTC. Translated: CATSRDGDLTHETQYF.

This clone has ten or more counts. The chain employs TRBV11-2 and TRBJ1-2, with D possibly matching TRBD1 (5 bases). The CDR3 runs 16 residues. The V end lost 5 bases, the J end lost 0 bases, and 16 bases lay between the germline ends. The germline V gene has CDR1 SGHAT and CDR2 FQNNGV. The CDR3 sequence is CASSPLGGSSNYGYTF. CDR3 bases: TGTGCCAGCAGCCCCCTCGGGGGGTCCTCTAACTATGGCTACACCTTC.

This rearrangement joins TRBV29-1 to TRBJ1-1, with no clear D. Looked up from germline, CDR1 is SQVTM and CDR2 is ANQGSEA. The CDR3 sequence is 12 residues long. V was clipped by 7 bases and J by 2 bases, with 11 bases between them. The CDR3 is CSARFVNTEAFF. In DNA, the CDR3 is TGCAGCGCCCGCTTCGTAAACACTGAAGCTTTCTTT.

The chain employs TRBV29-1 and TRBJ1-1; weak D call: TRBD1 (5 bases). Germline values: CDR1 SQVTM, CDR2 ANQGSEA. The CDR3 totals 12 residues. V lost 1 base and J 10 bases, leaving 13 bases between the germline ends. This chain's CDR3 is CSVEAGLGAAFF. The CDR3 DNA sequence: TGCAGCGTTGAAGCCGGCCTTGGGGCAGCTTTCTTT.

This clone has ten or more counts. The CDR3 DNA sequence: TGTGCCAGCAGCTCTCGTCTCCCGGAAGCGAAGCAGTACTTC. Its protein is CASSSRLPEAKQYF. The rearrangement joins TRBV7-9 to TRBJ2-7; no clear D gene. The germline V and J ends were trimmed by 4 bases and 8 bases, with 18 bases remaining between them. CDR3 length equals 14 residues. The germline gives CDR1 SEHNR, CDR2 FQNEAQ (reference sequence).